The 14 T cell receptor beta chains in this list originate from one sample, sequenced in a study of blood T cell repertoires in COVID-19. TCRdb's copy holds only in-frame clones and misses some; the assay was immunoSEQ multiplex PCR. The sample has about 88,000 clones; 90% are singletons. The sequencing sample was made of peripheral blood. The receptor source for this set is a man between 18 and 35 years old with COVID-19, enrolled during active disease.

This clone was recorded only once. The rearrangement uses TRBV24-1 and TRBJ2-1, with 11 bases aligning to TRBD2. CDR1 is KGHDR, CDR2 SFDVKD, per germline. This CDR3 comprises 14 residues. V shed 6 bases, J shed 6 bases, and the junction held 3 bases outside the gene matches. The CDR3 sequence: CATSSGLAANEQFF. The DNA for the CDR3 is TGTGCCACCAGTTCGGGACTAGCGGCCAATGAGCAGTTCTTC.

The table lists this clone with a count of one. This rearrangement joins TRBV7-8 to TRBJ2-1, with TRBD1 identical over 11 bases. Germline values: CDR1 SGHVS, CDR2 FQNEAQ. J lost 5 bases, V lost 6 bases, and 9 bases had no gene match. The CDR3 sequence is 16 residues long. The CDR3 here is CASRPIPGQGDNEQFF. The CDR3 nucleotides are TGTGCCAGCAGACCTATTCCGGGACAGGGGGACAATGAGCAGTTCTTC. Variable domain in full (rest from reference TRBV7-8 and TRBJ2-1): GAGVSQSPRYKVAKRGQDVALRCDPISGHVSLFWYQQALGQGPEFLTYFQNEAQLDKSGLPSDRFFAERPEGSVSTLKIQRTQQEDSAVYLCASRPIPGQGDNEQFFGPGTRLTVL.

The V and J genes are TRBV6-5 and TRBJ2-7; TRBD2 matches at 11 bases. V trimming: 5 bases; J trimming: 0 bases; junction bases outside the gene matches: 3. From germline, CDR1 is MNHEY and CDR2 SVGAGI. The CDR3 length is 15 residues. The DNA of the CDR3 is TGTGCCAGCAGTAGAGGACTAGCGGGCTCCTACGAGCAGTACTTC. This encodes CASSRGLAGSYEQYF.

The rearrangement links TRBV12-3 or TRBV12-4 to TRBJ2-1; D remains unclear. V was cut by 1 base and J by 6 bases, with 4 bases left in between. This CDR3 contains 12 residues. Written as DNA, the CDR3 is TGTGCCAGCAGTTTAGTAGCCAATGAGCAGTTCTTC. Protein: CASSLVANEQFF.

The chain carries TRBV6-2 or TRBV6-3 and TRBJ2-1; D may be TRBD2 (5 bases). Germline assignment: CDR1 MNHEY and CDR2 SVGEGT. Trimming pared 0 bases from V and 3 bases from J, leaving 6 bases between. This CDR3 is 14 amino acids long. CDR3 sequence: CASSYSSDYNEQFF. In nucleotides, the CDR3 is TGTGCCAGCAGTTACTCTAGCGACTACAATGAGCAGTTCTTC.

This chain links TRBV5-1 with TRBJ1-2, with 7 bases that match TRBD1. Germline V gene lookup returns CDR1 SGHRS and CDR2 YFSETQ. The CDR3 length is 14 residues. The V gene end was trimmed by 5 bases and the J gene end by 6 bases; junction bases not matched to a gene: 10. Here the CDR3 reads CASSGAQGENGYTF. DNA of the CDR3: TGCGCCAGCAGTGGGGCCCAGGGGGAGAATGGCTACACCTTC.

The V call is TRBV30, the J call TRBJ2-7; no firm D call. Germline CDR1 reads GTSNPN; CDR2 reads SVGIG (reference sequence). V dropped 0 bases and J dropped 10 bases, with 16 bases sitting between them. The CDR3 is 13 residues long. The CDR3 loop is CAWSVRIRDLQYF. The CDR3 coding sequence is TGTGCCTGGAGTGTACGTATCCGAGATCTTCAGTACTTC.

The chain is built from TRBV6-5 and TRBJ1-6; D remains ambiguous. The CDR3 length is 15 residues. V gave up 7 bases and J gave up 3 bases, with 13 bases separating them. Per the germline V gene, CDR1 is MNHEY and CDR2 is SVGAGI. CDR3 protein: CASNAIHLYNSPLHF. CDR3 bases: TGTGCCAGCAACGCGATTCACCTCTATAATTCACCCCTCCACTTT.

The chain joins TRBV21-1 to TRBJ2-1; TRBD2 was called by the table and not checked on the DNA. TRBV21-1 is a known pseudogene. This CDR3 contains 16 residues. The DNA of the CDR3 is TGTGCCAGCAGCATACCCGGGACTAGCGGGAATGGCGAAGAGTTCTTC. Its protein product is CASSIPGTSGNGEEFF.

V is TRBV15 and J is TRBJ2-1, with D tentatively TRBD1 (6 bases). Per the germline V gene, CDR1 is LNHNV and CDR2 is YYDKDF (reference sequence). V was pared by 5 bases and J by 1 base, with 9 bases between. The CDR3 has 14 residues. CDR3 sequence (DNA): TGTGCCACCAGCGGACAGCCATCCTACAATGAGCAGTTCTTC. Its protein is CATSGQPSYNEQFF.

The chain recombines TRBV5-6 with TRBJ2-7; D remains ambiguous. CDR1 SGHDT and CDR2 YYEEEE come from the germline V gene. With 4 bases removed from V and 6 bases from J, the gap between germline ends came to 11 bases. The CDR3 is made up of 12 amino acids. The CDR3 DNA reads as TGTGCCAGCAGCCCGGATACGGGCGAGCAGTACTTC. As protein: CASSPDTGEQYF.

The CDR3 DNA reads as TGTGCCAGCAGTTACCCCAGCCCCGGACAGGGGCGGAACACCGGGGAGCTGTTTTTT. This encodes CASSYPSPGQGRNTGELFF. The V and J genes are TRBV6-2 or TRBV6-3 and TRBJ2-2, with 9 bases aligning to TRBD1. Looked up from germline, CDR1 is MNHEY and CDR2 is SVGEGT. Trimming removed 2 bases from V and 1 base from J; junction bases left unmatched: 11. CDR3 length: 19 residues.

The V gene is TRBV11-2, the J gene TRBJ2-1; 10 nucleotides match TRBD2. The CDR3 is made up of 17 amino acids. Germline CDR1 SGHAT, CDR2 FQNNGV. Losses at the gene ends were 5 bases for V and 0 bases for J; bases not matched to a gene: 7. The CDR3 reads CASSLRTSGVSYNEQFF. For the CDR3, the DNA is TGTGCCAGCAGCCTACGGACTAGCGGCGTCTCCTACAATGAGCAGTTCTTC.

CDR3 sequence reads: CASSLTWVGSSYNEQFF. The CDR3 DNA sequence: TGTGCCAGCAGTTTAACCTGGGTGGGGAGCTCCTACAATGAGCAGTTCTTC. The J gene is TRBJ2-1, the V gene TRBV27, with D tentatively TRBD2 (5 bases). The CDR3 spans 17 residues. Germline values: CDR1 MNHEY, CDR2 SMNVEV (reference sequence). V lost 2 bases and J 0 bases, leaving 14 bases between the germline ends.